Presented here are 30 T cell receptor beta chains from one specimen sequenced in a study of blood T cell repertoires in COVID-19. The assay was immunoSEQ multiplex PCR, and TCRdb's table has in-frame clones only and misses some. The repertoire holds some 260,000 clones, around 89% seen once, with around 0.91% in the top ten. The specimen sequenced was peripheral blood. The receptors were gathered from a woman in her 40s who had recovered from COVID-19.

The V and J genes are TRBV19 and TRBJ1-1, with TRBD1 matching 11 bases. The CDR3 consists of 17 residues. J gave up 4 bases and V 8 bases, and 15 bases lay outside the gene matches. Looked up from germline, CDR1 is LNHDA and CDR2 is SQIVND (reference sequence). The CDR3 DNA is TGTGCCAGTGGGGGACGGACAGGGGGCCCCCGGGGCACTGAAGCTTTCTTT. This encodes CASGGRTGGPRGTEAFF.

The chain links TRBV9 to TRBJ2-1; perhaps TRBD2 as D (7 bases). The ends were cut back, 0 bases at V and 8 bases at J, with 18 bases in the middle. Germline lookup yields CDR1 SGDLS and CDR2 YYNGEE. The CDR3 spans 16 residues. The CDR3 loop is CASSVATGLPGDEQFF. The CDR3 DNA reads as TGTGCCAGCAGCGTAGCTACGGGACTACCAGGGGATGAGCAGTTCTTC.

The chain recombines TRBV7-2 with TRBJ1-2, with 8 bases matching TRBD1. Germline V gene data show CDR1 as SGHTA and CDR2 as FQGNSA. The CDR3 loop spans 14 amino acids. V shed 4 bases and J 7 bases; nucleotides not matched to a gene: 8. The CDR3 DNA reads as TGTGCCAGCAGCTCGGGACCAGGGGGCGCTGGCTACACCTTC. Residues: CASSSGPGGAGYTF. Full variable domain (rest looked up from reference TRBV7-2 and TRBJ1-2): GAGVSQSPSNKVTEKGKDVELRCDPISGHTALYWYRQSLGQGLEFLIYFQGNSAPDKSGLPSDRFSAERTGGSVSTLTIQRTQQEDSAVYLCASSSGPGGAGYTFGSGTRLTVV.

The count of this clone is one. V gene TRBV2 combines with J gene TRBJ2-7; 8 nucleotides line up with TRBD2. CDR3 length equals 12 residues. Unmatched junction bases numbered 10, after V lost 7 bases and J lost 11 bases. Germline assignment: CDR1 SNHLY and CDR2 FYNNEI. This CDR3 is CASTNRGGSEYV. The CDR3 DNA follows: TGTGCCAGCACCAACCGGGGGGGGTCGGAGTACGTC.

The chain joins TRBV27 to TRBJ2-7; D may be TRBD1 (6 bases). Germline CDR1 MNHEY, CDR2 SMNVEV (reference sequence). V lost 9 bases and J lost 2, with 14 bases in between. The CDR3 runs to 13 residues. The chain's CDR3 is CARHRVAAYEQYV. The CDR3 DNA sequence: TGTGCCAGACACAGGGTTGCAGCCTACGAGCAGTACGTC.

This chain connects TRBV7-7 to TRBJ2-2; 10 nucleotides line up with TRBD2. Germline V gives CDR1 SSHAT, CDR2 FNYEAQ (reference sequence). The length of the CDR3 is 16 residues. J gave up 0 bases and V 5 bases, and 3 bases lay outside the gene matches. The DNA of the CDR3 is TGTGCCAGCAGCCCCGGACTAGCGGCGAACACCGGGGAGCTGTTTTTT. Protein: CASSPGLAANTGELFF.

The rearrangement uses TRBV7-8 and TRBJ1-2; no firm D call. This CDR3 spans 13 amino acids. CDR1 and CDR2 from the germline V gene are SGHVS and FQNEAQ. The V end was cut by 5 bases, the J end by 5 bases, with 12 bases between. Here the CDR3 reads CASSPERTYGYTF. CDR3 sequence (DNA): TGTGCCAGCAGCCCTGAGCGAACGTATGGCTACACCTTC.

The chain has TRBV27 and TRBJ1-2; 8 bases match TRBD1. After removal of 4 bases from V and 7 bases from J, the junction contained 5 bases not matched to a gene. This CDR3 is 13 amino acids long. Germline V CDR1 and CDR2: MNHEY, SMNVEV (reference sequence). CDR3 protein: CASSYQGAGGYTF. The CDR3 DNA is TGTGCCAGCAGTTACCAGGGGGCCGGTGGCTACACCTTC.

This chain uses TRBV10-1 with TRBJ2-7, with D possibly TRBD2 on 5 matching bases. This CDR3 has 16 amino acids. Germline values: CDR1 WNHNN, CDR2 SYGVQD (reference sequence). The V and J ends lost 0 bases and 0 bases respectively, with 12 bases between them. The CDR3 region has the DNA TGCGCCAGCAGTGAGTCGAAACCGGGAAGCTCCTACGAGCAGTACTTC. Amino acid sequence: CASSESKPGSSYEQYF.

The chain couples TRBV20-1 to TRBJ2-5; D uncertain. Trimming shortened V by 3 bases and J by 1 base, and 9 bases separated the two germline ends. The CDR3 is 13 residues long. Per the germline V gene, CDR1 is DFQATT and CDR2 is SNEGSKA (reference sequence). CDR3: CSASGYFQETQYF. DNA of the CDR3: TGCAGTGCTAGTGGCTACTTCCAAGAGACCCAGTACTTC.

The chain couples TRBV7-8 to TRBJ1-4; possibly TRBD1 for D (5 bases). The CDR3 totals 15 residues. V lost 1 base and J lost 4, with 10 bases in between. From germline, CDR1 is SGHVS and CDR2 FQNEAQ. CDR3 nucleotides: TGTGCCAGCAGCTTAGGGGGGGGTTATAATGAAAAACTGTTTTTT. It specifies CASSLGGGYNEKLFF.

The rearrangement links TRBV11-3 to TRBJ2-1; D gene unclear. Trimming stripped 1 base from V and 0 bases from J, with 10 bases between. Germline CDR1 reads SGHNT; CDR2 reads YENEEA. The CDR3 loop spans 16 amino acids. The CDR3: CASSLVRATSYNEQFF. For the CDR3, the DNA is TGTGCCAGCAGCTTAGTTCGTGCTACCTCCTACAATGAGCAGTTCTTC. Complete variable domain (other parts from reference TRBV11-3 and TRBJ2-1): EAGVVQSPRYKIIEKKQPVAFWCNPISGHNTLYWYLQNLGQGPELLIRYENEEAVDDSQLPKDRFSAERLKGVDSTLKIQPAELGDSAVYLCASSLVRATSYNEQFFGPGTRLTVL.

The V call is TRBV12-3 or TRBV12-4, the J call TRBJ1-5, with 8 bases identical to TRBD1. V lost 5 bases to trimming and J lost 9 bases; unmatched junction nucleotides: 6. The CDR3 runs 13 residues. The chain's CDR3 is CASSQTGERPQHF. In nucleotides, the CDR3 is TGTGCCAGCAGTCAGACAGGGGAGAGGCCCCAGCATTTT.

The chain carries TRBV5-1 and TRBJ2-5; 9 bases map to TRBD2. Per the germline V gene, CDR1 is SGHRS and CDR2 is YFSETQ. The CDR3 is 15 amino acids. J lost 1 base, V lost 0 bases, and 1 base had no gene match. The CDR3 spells CASSLASGAQETQYF. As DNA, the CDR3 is TGCGCCAGCAGCTTGGCTAGCGGGGCCCAAGAGACCCAGTACTTC.

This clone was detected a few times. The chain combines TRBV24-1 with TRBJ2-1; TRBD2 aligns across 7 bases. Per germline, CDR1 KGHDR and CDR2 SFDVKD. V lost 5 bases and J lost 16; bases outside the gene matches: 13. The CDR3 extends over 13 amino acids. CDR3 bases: TGTGCCACCAGTGGTCTAGCGGCCCCCGGATTATTCTTC. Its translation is CATSGLAAPGLFF.

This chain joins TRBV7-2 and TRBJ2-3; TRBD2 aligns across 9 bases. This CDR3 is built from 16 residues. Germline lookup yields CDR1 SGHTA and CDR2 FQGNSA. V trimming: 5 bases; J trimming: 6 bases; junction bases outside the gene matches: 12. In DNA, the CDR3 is TGTGCCAGCAGCCGCCAGCGGGAGGCCGGTTCGGATACGCAGTATTTT. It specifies CASSRQREAGSDTQYF.

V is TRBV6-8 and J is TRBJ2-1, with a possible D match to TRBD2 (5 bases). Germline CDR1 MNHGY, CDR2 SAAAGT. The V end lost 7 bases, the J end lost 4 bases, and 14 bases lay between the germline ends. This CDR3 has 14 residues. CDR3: CASKNSPGYNEQFF. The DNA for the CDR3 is TGTGCCAGCAAAAACTCGCCGGGGTACAATGAGCAGTTCTTC.

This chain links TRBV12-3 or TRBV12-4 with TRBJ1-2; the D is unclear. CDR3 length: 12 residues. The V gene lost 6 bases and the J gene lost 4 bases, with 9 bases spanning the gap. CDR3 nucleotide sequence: TGTGCCAGCAGCCCATACATCTATGGCTACACCTTC. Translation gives CASSPYIYGYTF.

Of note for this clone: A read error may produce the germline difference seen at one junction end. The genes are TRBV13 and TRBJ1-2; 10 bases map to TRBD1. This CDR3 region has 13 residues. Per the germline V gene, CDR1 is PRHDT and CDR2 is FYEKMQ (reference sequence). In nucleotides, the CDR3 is TGTGCCAGCAGCTACCGGACAGGGGGTGGCCACACCTTC. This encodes CASSYRTGGGHTF.

The CDR3 spells CASSISRRRSQPQHF. The DNA of the CDR3 is TGTGCCAGTAGTATAAGCAGGAGGAGGTCTCAGCCCCAGCATTTT. The chain employs TRBV19 and TRBJ1-5, with D hard to call. CDR1 and CDR2 (germline): LNHDA, SQIVND (reference sequence). Trimming shortened V by 2 bases and J by 6 bases, and 14 bases separated the two germline ends. The CDR3 extends over 15 amino acids.

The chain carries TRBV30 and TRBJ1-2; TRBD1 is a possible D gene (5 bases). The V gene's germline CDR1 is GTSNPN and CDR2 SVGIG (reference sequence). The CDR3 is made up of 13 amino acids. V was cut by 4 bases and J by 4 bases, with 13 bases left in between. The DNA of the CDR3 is TGTGCCTGGACGGGGGTCTCCTTCTATGGCTACACCTTC. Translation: CAWTGVSFYGYTF.

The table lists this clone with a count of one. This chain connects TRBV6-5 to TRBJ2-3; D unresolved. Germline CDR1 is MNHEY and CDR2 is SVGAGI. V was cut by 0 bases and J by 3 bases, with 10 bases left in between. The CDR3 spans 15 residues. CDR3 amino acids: CASSYSTAGTDTQYF. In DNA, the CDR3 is TGTGCCAGCAGTTACTCGACGGCAGGTACAGATACGCAGTATTTT.

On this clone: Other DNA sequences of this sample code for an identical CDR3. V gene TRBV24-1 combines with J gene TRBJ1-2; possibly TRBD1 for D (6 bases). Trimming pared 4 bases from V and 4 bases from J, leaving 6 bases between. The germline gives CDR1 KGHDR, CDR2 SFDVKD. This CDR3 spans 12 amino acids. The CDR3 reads CATSDRGYGYTF. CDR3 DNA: TGTGCCACCAGTGACAGGGGCTATGGCTACACCTTC.

CDR3 loop: CASSLDPGQGAYYGYTF. The CDR3 DNA reads as TGTGCCAGCAGCTTGGACCCCGGACAGGGGGCGTACTATGGCTACACCTTC. The chain uses TRBV5-4 and TRBJ1-2, with 11 bases fitting TRBD1. CDR1 and CDR2 (germline): SGHNT, YYREEE (reference sequence). The CDR3 has 17 amino acids. Trimming cost V 0 bases and J 3 bases; bases outside gene matches: 7.

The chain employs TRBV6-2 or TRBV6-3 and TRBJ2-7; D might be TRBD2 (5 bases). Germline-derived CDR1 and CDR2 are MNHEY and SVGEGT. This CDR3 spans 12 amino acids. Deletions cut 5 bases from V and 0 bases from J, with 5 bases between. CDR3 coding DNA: TGTGCCAGCAGTCGGGGCTCCTACGAGCAGTACTTC. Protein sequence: CASSRGSYEQYF.

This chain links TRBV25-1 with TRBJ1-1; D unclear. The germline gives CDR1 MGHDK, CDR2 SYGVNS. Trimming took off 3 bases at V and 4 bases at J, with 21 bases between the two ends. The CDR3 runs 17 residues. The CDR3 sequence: CASSEGWGTRGGTEAFF. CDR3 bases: TGTGCCAGCAGTGAGGGGTGGGGAACGCGGGGAGGCACTGAAGCTTTCTTT.

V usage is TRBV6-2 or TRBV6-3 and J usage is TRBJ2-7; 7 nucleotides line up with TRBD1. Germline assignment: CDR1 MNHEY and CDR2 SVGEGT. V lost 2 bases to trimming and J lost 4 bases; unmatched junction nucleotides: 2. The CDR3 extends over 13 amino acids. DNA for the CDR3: TGTGCCAGCAGTTACCAGACAGGGTACGAGCAGTACGTC. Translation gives CASSYQTGYEQYV.

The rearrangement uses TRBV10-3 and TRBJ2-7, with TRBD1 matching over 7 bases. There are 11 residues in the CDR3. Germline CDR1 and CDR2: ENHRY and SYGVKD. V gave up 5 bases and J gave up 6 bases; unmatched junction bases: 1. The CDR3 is CAISTGAEQYF. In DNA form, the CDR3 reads TGTGCCATCAGTACAGGGGCCGAGCAGTACTTC.

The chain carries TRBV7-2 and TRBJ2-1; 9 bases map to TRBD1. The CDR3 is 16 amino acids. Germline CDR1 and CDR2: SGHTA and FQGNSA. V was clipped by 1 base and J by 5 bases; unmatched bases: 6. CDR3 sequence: CASSLGTGARNNEQFF. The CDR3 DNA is TGTGCCAGCAGCTTAGGGACAGGGGCCAGGAACAATGAGCAGTTCTTC. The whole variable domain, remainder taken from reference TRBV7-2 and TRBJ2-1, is GAGVSQSPSNKVTEKGKDVELRCDPISGHTALYWYRQSLGQGLEFLIYFQGNSAPDKSGLPSDRFSAERTGGSVSTLTIQRTQQEDSAVYLCASSLGTGARNNEQFFGPGTRLTVL.

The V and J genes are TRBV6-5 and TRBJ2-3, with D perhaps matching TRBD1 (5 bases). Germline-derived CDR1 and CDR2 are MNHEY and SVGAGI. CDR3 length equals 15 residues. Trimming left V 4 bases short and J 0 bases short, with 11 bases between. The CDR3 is CASSSQGVSTDTQYF. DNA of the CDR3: TGTGCCAGCAGTTCCCAGGGCGTTAGCACAGATACGCAGTATTTT.